The sequence of this TCR beta chain was determined in a study of blood T cell repertoires in COVID-19 (dated by TCRdb to the early 2020s). Broadly, across the study: Samples from collaborators originated in the United States, Italy and Spain and spanned both the acute and convalescent phases of COVID-19. The material from the prospective study consisted of cDNA or gDNA derived from T cells, B-cell-depleted T cells, or PBMCs. The repertoires were made available in a free public database intended to serve as a resource for research on the immune response to SARS-CoV-2. The dataset comprised deeply sampled blood TCRbeta repertoires from subjects exposed to, actively infected with, or recovered from COVID-19. Where HLA class I and class II types were available, the types were taken from metadata supplied by the sample provider, not from assay-based typing. Samples came from the ongoing ImmuneRACE study (first 160 participants) plus 1,254 subjects from 6 global collaborators. Sample metadata almost always included a de-identified subject ID, COVID-19 status, age in years and sex. Overall study outcomes, separate from this receptor: The quantity of clinical and demographic metadata differed by source and by participant and was supplied without curation.

Based on the germline V gene, the CDR1 and CDR2 sequences are KGHDR and SFDVKD. There are 18 amino acids in the CDR3, from cysteine to phenylalanine inclusive. CDR3 DNA is the only sequence kept; it has 54 bases, read in frame from the first base. Trimming leaves V shorter by 3 bases and J shorter by 3 bases, with the junction holding 11 bases beyond the gene matches. One collaborating source in Seattle enrolled patients while the patients were actively infected and followed the patients over time throughout the course of disease. Collaborating institutions collected whole blood in K2EDTA tubes following their own protocols. Collaborator samples were shipped for TCRbeta analysis as frozen whole blood, isolated PBMCs, or DNA extracted from either sample type. Of note for this clone: Its antigen remains undetermined. The input lacks base qualities; no much larger clone sits a single base away.

TCRbeta CDR3 regions were amplified from genomic DNA using the immunoSEQ Assay, a bias-controlled multiplex PCR. The paper's processing steps were these. Within the assay, amplification of reference gene primers was used to estimate how many nucleated cells each sample contained. Sequence reads were collapsed and filtered to measure the absolute abundance of every unique TCRbeta CDR3 rearrangement. For each sample, productive Simpson clonality was calculated as the square root of Simpson's diversity index across productive rearrangements. TCRdb stores this immuneACCESS table with in-frame sequences only. Part of the clones is absent; in the studies checked, under half of the shortfall reflects unresolved V genes, and no reason is known for the rest. The V and J calls and the clone size are those of that table, but D and trimming were determined from the DNA. The sample table shows roughly 180,000 clones, and roughly 77% are seen once. The ten largest clones capture 10% to 15% of the sample.

The chain couples TRBV24-1 to TRBJ2-3; the junction holds 10 bases that match TRBD1. The sequenced sample was peripheral blood. The receptor comes from a woman of 80 years or more with COVID-19, enrolled during active disease. The sequenced DNA: TGTGCCACCAGTGATATACGACAGGGGGCGCAAGGTACAGATACGCAGTATTTT. Its protein is CATSDIRQGAQGTDTQYF.